This TCR beta chain was captured by sequencing in a study of blood T cell repertoires in COVID-19 (dated by TCRdb to about 2020). Study-wide context: Collaborator samples came from the United States, Italy and Spain and covered acute and convalescent phases of COVID-19. The prospective study material was composed of cDNA or gDNA derived from T cells, B-cell-depleted T cells, or PBMCs. Subjects who had been exposed to COVID-19, were actively infected with it, or had recovered from it provided the deeply sampled blood TCRbeta repertoires that made up the dataset. The repertoires were released in a freely available public database meant as a resource for research on the immune response to SARS-CoV-2. Samples came from the ongoing ImmuneRACE study (first 160 participants) plus 1,254 subjects from 6 global collaborators. A de-identified subject ID, COVID-19 status, age in years and sex were almost always included in the sample metadata. HLA class I and class II types, where available, came from metadata supplied by the sample provider rather than from assay-based typing. Study-level results and caveats: The quantity of clinical and demographic metadata differed by source and by participant and was supplied without curation.

TCRbeta CDR3 regions were amplified from genomic DNA using the immunoSEQ Assay, a bias-controlled multiplex PCR. Per the source publication's procedure: The number of nucleated cells in each sample was estimated by amplification of reference gene primers within the assay. Sequence reads were collapsed and filtered to measure the absolute abundance of every unique TCRbeta CDR3 rearrangement. Productive Simpson clonality was computed per sample as the square root of Simpson's diversity index over productive rearrangements. TCRdb retrieved this table from immuneACCESS and kept in-frame rearrangements only. Not all clones are present; in checked studies, unresolved V genes account for under half, and no reason is known for the remainder. The V and J calls and clone size were taken over from that table, and D and trimming were inferred from the DNA. The sample table lists hundreds of thousands of clones, around nine tenths of them with a count of one. The leading ten clones occupy around 2.2% of the sample.

The cysteine opens and the phenylalanine closes a CDR3 of 16 amino acids. Of the read, only the CDR3 DNA is kept; its 48 bases are in frame from base 1. For CDR1 and CDR2, the germline V gene (reference sequence) lists LGHDT and YNNKEL. After removal of 3 bases from V and 1 base from J, the junction retains 5 bases not matched to a gene. A second Seattle source provided samples from volunteer blood donors who had recovered from COVID-19. Each collaborating institution followed its own protocols to collect whole blood in K2EDTA tubes. For TCRbeta analysis, collaborator samples were shipped as frozen whole blood, as isolated PBMCs, or as DNA extracted from either sample type. Comments on this clone: What this receptor recognizes is not known. Base qualities are not at hand, and no much larger clone is one base apart.

The rearranged segments are TRBV3-1 (or the pseudogene TRBV3-2) and TRBJ2-2; TRBD2 matches 7 bases in the middle. The sequence was collected from a woman aged 40-49 years who had recovered from COVID-19. Sequenced: peripheral blood. The CDR3 region reads CASSQWGGENTGELFF. At the DNA level, the sequence is TGTGCCAGCAGCCAGTGGGGGGGAGAGAACACCGGGGAGCTGTTTTTT.